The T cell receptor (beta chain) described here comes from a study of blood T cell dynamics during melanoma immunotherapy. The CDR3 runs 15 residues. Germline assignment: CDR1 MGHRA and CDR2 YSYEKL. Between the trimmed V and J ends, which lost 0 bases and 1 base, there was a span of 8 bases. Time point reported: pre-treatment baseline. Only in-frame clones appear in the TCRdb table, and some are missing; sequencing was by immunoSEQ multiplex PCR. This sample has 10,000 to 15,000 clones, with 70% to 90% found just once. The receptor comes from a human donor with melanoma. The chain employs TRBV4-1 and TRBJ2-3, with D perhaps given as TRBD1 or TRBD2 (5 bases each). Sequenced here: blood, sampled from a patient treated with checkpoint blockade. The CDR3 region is CASSQDQGRTDTQYF. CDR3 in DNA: TGCGCCAGCAGCCAAGATCAGGGACGCACAGATACGCAGTATTTT.